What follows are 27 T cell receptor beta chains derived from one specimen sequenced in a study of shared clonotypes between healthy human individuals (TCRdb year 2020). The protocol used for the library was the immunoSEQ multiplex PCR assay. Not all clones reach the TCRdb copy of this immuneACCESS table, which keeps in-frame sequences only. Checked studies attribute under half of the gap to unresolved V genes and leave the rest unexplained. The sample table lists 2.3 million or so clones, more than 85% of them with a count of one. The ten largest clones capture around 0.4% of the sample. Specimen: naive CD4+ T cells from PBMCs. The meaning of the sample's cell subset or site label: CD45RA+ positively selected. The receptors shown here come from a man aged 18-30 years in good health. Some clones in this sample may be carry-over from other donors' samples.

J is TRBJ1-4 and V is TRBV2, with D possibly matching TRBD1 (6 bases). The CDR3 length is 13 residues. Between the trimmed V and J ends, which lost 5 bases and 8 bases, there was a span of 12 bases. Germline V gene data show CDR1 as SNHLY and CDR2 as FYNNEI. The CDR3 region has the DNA TGTGCCAGCAGTTATGGACAGCCGGAAAAACTGTTTTTT. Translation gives CASSYGQPEKLFF.

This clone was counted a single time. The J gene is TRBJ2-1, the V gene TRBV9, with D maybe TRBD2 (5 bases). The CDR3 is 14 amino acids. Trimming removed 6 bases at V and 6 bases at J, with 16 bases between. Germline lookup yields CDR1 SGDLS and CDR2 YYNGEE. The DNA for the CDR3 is TGTGCCAGCACCCCATGGAGCGGCGGCAATGAGCAGTTCTTC. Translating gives CASTPWSGGNEQFF.

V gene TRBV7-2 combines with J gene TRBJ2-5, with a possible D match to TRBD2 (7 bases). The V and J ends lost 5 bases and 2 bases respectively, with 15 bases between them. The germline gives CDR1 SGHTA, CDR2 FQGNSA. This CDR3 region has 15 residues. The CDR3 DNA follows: TGTGCCAGCAGCGCGAGGGGGGGGTGGCAAGAGACCCAGTACTTC. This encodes CASSARGGWQETQYF.

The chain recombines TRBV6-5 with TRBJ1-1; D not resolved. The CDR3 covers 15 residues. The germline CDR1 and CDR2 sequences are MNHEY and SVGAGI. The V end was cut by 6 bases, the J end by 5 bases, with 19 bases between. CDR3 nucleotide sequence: TGTGCCAGCAGACTGGACGGCCCCGACGTAACTGAAGCTTTCTTT. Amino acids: CASRLDGPDVTEAFF.

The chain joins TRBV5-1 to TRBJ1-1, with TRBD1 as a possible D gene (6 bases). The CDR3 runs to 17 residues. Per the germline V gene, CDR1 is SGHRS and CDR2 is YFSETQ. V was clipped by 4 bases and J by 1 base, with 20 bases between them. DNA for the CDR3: TGCGCCAGCAGCCCAAAGGGGGATACTAATAGGAACACTGAAGCTTTCTTT. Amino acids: CASSPKGDTNRNTEAFF.

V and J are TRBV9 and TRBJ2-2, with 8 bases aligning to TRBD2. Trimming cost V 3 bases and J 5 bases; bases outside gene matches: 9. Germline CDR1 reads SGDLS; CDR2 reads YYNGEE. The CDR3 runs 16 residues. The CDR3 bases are TGTGCCAGCAGCGCCCGGGCTAGCGGGCCTACCGGGGAGCTGTTTTTT. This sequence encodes CASSARASGPTGELFF.

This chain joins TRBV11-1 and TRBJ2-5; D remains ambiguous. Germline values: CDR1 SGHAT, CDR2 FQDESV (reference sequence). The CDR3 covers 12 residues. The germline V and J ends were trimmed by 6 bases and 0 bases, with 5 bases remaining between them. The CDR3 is CASRSNQETQYF. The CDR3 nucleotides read TGTGCCAGCAGGTCGAACCAAGAGACCCAGTACTTC.

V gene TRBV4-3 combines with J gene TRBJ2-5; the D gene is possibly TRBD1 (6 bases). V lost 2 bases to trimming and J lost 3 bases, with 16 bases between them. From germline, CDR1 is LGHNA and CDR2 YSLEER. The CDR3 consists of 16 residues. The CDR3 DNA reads TGCGCCAGCAGCCAAAAAGCAGGGGTAAATGAAGAGACCCAGTACTTC. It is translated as CASSQKAGVNEETQYF.

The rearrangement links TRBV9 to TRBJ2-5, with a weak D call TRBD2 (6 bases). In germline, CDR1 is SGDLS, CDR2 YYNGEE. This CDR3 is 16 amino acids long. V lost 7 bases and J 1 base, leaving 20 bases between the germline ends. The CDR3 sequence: CASSPGSLAVQETQYF. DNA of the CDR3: TGTGCCAGCTCCCCCGGGAGCTTAGCAGTCCAAGAGACCCAGTACTTC.

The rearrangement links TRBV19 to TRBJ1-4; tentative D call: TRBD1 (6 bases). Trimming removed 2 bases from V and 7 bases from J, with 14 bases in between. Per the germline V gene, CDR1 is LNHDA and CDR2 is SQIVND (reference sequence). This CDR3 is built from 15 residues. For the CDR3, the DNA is TGTGCCAGTAGTATACAGGGGCACCAGGGTGAAAAACTGTTTTTT. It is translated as CASSIQGHQGEKLFF.

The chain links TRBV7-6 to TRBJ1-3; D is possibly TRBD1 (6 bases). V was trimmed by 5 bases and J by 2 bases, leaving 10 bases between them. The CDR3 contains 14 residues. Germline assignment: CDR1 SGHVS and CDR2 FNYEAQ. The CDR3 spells CASSLTGTGNTIYF. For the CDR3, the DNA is TGTGCCAGCAGCCTCACAGGGACTGGAAACACCATATATTTT.

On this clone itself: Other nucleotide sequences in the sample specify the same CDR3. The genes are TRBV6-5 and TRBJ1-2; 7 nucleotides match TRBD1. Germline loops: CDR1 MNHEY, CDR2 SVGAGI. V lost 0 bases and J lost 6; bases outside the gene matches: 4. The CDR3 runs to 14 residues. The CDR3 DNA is TGTGCCAGCAGTTACTCCCCCCAGGGGGATGGCTACACCTTC. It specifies CASSYSPQGDGYTF.

CDR3 sequence reads: CASSLRSPATNEKLFF. Written as DNA, the CDR3 is TGTGCCAGCAGCTTACGTTCCCCCGCAACTAATGAAAAACTGTTTTTT. V and J are TRBV7-2 and TRBJ1-4; no definite D call. Deletions cut 2 bases from V and 0 bases from J, with 10 bases between. The germline V gene encodes CDR1 SGHTA and CDR2 FQGNSA. This CDR3 comprises 16 residues.

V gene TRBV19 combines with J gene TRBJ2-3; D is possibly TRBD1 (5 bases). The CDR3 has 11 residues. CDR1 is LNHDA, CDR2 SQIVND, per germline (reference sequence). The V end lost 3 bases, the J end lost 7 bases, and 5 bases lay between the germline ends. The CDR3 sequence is CASSMGHTQYF. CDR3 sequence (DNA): TGTGCCAGTAGTATGGGGCATACGCAGTATTTT.

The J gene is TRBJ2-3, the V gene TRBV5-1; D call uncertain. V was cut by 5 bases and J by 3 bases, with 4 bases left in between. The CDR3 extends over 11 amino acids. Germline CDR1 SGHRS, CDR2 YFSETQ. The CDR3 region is CASRVTDTQYF. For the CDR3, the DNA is TGCGCCAGCAGGGTTACAGATACGCAGTATTTT.

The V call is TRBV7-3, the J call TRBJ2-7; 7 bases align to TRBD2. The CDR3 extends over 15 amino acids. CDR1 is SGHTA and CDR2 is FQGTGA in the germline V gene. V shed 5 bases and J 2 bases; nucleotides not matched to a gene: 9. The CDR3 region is CASSQGGGIPYEQYF. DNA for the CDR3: TGTGCCAGCAGCCAGGGCGGGGGTATCCCCTACGAGCAGTACTTC.

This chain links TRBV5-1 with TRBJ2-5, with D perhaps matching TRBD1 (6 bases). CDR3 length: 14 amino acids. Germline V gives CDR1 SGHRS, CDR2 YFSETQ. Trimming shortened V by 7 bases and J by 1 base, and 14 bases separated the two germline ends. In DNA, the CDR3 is TGCGCCAGCCGCCAGGGGAGCAGCCAAGAGACCCAGTACTTC. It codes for CASRQGSSQETQYF.

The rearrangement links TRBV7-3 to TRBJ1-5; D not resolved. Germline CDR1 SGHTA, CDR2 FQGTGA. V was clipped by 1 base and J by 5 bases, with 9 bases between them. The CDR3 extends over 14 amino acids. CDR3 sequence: CASSLKGGDQPQHF. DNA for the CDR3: TGTGCCAGCAGCTTAAAGGGCGGAGATCAGCCCCAGCATTTT.

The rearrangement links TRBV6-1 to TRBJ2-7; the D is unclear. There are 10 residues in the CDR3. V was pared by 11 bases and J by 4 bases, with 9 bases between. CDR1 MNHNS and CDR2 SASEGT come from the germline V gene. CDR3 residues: CAVLIYEQYF. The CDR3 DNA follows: TGTGCCGTACTAATATACGAGCAGTACTTC.

The CDR3 is CASSLYRTGGSYEQYF. The CDR3 coding sequence is TGTGCCAGCAGCTTGTATCGAACGGGAGGATCCTACGAGCAGTACTTC. The chain employs TRBV7-9 and TRBJ2-7; 7 bases align to TRBD2. Germline CDR1 is SEHNR and CDR2 is FQNEAQ (reference sequence). The CDR3 extends over 16 amino acids. V was clipped by 3 bases and J by 1 base; unmatched bases: 9.

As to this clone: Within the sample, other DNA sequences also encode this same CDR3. The CDR3 region has the DNA TGTGCCTGGAGTGTACGGAGGAACACTGAAGCTTTCTTT. Translation: CAWSVRRNTEAFF. The rearrangement uses TRBV30 and TRBJ1-1; D is ambiguous. Germline CDR1 GTSNPN, CDR2 SVGIG (reference sequence). The CDR3 loop spans 13 amino acids. Trimming left V 0 bases short and J 1 base short, with 6 bases between. Full variable domain (missing parts from reference TRBV30 and TRBJ1-1): SQTIHQWPATLVQPVGSPLSLECTVEGTSNPNLYWYRQAAGRGLQLLFYSVGIGQISSEVPQNLSASRPQDRQFILSSKKLLLSDSGFYLCAWSVRRNTEAFFGQGTRLTVV.

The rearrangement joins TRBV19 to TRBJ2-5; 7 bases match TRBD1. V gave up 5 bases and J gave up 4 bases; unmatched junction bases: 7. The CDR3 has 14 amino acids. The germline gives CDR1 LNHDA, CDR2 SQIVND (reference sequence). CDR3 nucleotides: TGTGCCAGTAGTGTCACAGGGGTCCGAGAGACCCAGTACTTC. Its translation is CASSVTGVRETQYF.

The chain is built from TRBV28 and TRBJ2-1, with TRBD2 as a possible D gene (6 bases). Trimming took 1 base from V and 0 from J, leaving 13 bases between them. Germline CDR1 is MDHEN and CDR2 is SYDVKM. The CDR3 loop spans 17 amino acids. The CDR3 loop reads CASSLFGGISSYNEQFF. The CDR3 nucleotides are TGTGCCAGCAGTTTATTCGGCGGGATTAGCTCCTACAATGAGCAGTTCTTC.

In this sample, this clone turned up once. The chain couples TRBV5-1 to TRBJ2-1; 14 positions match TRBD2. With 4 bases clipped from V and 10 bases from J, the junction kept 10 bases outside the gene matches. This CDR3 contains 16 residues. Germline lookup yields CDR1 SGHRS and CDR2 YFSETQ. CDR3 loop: CASSTGTSGSWDEQFF. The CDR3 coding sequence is TGCGCCAGCAGCACAGGGACTAGCGGGAGTTGGGACGAGCAGTTCTTC.

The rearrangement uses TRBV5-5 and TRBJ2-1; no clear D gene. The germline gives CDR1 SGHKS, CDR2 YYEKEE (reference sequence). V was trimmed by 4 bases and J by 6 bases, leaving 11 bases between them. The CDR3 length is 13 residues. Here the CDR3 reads CASSPPEANEQFF. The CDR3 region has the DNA TGTGCCAGCAGCCCCCCCGAGGCCAATGAGCAGTTCTTC. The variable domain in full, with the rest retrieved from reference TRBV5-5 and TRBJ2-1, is DAGVTQSPTHLIKTRGQQVTLRCSPISGHKSVSWYQQVLGQGPQFIFQYYEKEERGRGNFPDRFSARQFPNYSSELNVNALLLGDSALYLCASSPPEANEQFFGPGTRLTVL.

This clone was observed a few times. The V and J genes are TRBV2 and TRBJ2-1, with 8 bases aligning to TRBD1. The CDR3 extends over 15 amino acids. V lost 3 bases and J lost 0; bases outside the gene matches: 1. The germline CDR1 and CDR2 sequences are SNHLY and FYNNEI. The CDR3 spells CASSDQGASYNEQFF. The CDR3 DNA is TGTGCCAGCAGTGATCAGGGGGCCTCCTACAATGAGCAGTTCTTC.

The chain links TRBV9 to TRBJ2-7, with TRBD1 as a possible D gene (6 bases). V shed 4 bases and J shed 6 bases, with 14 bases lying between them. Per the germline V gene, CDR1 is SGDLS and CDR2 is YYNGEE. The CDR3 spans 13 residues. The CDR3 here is CASSTTGTSEQYF. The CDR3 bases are TGTGCCAGCAGCACAACAGGGACCTCCGAGCAGTACTTC.